Below, 4 T cell receptor beta chains from the same sample are listed, as sequenced in a study of cytomegalovirus exposure and HLA in healthy donors. Amplification used 60 Vbeta primers and 13 Jbeta primers. Assay used: immunoSEQ multiplex PCR; TCRdb lists only in-frame clones, some missing. The data contain tens of thousands of clones, 78% of them singletons. The sample taken for sequencing was PBMCs. The receptors here all came from a male donor in good health and CMV-seropositive.

The rearrangement joins TRBV9 to TRBJ2-1, with a possible D match to TRBD2 (5 bases). Germline loops: CDR1 SGDLS, CDR2 YYNGEE. The V end lost 2 bases, the J end lost 0 bases, and 15 bases lay between the germline ends. There are 17 residues in the CDR3. This CDR3 reads CASSVGTTMSSYNEQFF. DNA of the CDR3: TGTGCCAGCAGCGTTGGAACGACTATGAGCTCCTACAATGAGCAGTTCTTC.

This clone was seen only a few times. CDR3 region: CASTNPRRGAFF. CDR3 in DNA: TGTGCCAGTACCAACCCCCGCAGGGGAGCTTTCTTT. V is TRBV19 and J is TRBJ1-1, with D tentatively TRBD1 (6 bases). CDR3 length: 12 amino acids. Germline CDR1 and CDR2: LNHDA and SQIVND (reference sequence). V lost 7 bases to trimming and J lost 10 bases, with 16 bases between them.

This rearrangement joins TRBV5-4 to TRBJ1-3, with D possibly TRBD1 on 5 matching bases. Germline CDR1 and CDR2: SGHNT and YYREEE (reference sequence). Trimming stripped 2 bases from V and 1 base from J, with 13 bases between. The CDR3 is 16 residues long. CDR3 in DNA: TGTGCCAGCAGCTTAGACCTAGGGACTTCTGGAAACACCATATATTTT. This sequence encodes CASSLDLGTSGNTIYF. Combining the CDR3 with reference TRBV5-4 and TRBJ1-3 gives the whole variable domain ETGVTQSPTHLIKTRGQQVTLRCSSQSGHNTVSWYQQALGQGPQFIFQYYREEENGRGNFPPRFSGLQFPNYSSELNVNALELDDSALYLCASSLDLGTSGNTIYFGEGSWLTVV.

CDR3 protein: CASSSAPSGQLNTEAFF. Here the CDR3 DNA reads TGTGCCAGCAGCTCGGCCCCCAGCGGACAGTTGAACACTGAAGCTTTCTTT. This chain joins TRBV5-4 and TRBJ1-1; a weak D match, TRBD1 (6 bases). Germline lookup yields CDR1 SGHNT and CDR2 YYREEE (reference sequence). This CDR3 spans 17 amino acids. V was shortened by 3 bases and J by 0 bases, with 18 bases between the two germline ends. Using reference TRBV5-4 and TRBJ1-1 for the parts outside the CDR3, the full variable domain is ETGVTQSPTHLIKTRGQQVTLRCSSQSGHNTVSWYQQALGQGPQFIFQYYREEENGRGNFPPRFSGLQFPNYSSELNVNALELDDSALYLCASSSAPSGQLNTEAFFGQGTRLTVV.